This TCR beta chain was sequenced during a study of read filtering for tumor transcriptome and immune sequencing. Across the whole study: Transcriptome libraries were built from DNase-treated RNA.

From approximately 400 ng of RNA, a library with molecular barcoded alpha/delta and beta/gamma adaptors was made. A single record per CDR3 protein comes from TCRdb applying MiXCR to the reads. The sample carries 40,000 or so distinct CDR3 sequences, roughly 15% recorded once. The CDR3 spans 13 residues. The ends lost 5 bases at V and 6 bases at J; junction bases unmatched: 6. Per germline, CDR1 DFQATT and CDR2 SNEGSKA (reference sequence). Study findings and constraints: Even smaller IR-seq throughput identified most shared clonotypes. Correlation between methods rose after single-read clonotypes were removed.

This clonotype came up a few times. What it binds is unknown. Sequenced material: a population of CD138-negative cells sorted from bone marrow. This clonotype was obtained from a donor at least 40 years old with multiple myeloma. The rearrangement links TRBV20-1 to TRBJ2-3; 9 nucleotides match TRBD1. CDR3 protein: CSASSGTGDTQYF. DNA of the CDR3: TGCAGTGCTTCATCGGGGACAGGGGATACGCAGTATTTT.